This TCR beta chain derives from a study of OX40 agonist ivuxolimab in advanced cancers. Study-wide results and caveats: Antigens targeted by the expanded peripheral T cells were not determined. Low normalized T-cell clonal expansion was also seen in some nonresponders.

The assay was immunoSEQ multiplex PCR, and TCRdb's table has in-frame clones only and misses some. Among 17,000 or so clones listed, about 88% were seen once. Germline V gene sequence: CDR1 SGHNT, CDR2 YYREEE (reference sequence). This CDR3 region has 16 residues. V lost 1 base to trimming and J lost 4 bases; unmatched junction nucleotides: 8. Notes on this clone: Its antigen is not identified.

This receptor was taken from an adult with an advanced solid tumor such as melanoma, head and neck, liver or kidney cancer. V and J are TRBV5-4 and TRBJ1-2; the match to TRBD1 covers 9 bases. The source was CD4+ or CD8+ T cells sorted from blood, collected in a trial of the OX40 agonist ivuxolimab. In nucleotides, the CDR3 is TGTGCCAGCAGCTTGTATTCCGGGACAGGGACCTATGGCTACACCTTC. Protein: CASSLYSGTGTYGYTF. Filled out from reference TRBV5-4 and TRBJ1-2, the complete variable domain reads ETGVTQSPTHLIKTRGQQVTLRCSSQSGHNTVSWYQQALGQGPQFIFQYYREEENGRGNFPPRFSGLQFPNYSSELNVNALELDDSALYLCASSLYSGTGTYGYTFGSGTRLTVV.